This T cell receptor (beta chain) was obtained from a study of technical replicates of blood from a few donors (dated 2017 in TCRdb). Notes on this clone: Its antigen specificity is not known. No base-level quality is on record; no much larger clone is a single base apart.

The receptor library was made with the immunoSEQ multiplex PCR assay. The immuneACCESS repertoire file appears here via TCRdb, limited to in-frame rearrangements. These files lack a portion of the clones; in checked studies, under half of the deficit traces to unresolved V genes, and the cause of the others is not known. This sample is represented by about 82,000 clones; roughly 95% of them were singletons. The top ten hold around 0.4% of the sample. The sequenced sample consisted of T cells isolated from PBMCs. The sequence came from a human donor in good health.

The CDR3 region has the sequence CASSFITSGRHNEQFF. The nucleotide sequence reads as follows: TGCGCCAGCAGCTTTATTACTAGCGGGAGGCACAATGAGCAGTTCTTC. Recombination linked TRBV5-1 to TRBJ2-1; 12 bases in the junction line up with TRBD2. The germline V gene yields SGHRS for CDR1 and YFSETQ for CDR2. For this chain, trimming is 2 bases at the V end and 5 bases at the J end, and the number of junction bases without a gene match is 5. The CDR3 contains 16 residues, cysteine and phenylalanine counted. Only the CDR3 region is kept as DNA, spanning 48 bases read in frame from base 1.